The next 15 T cell receptor beta chains were all read from a single sample in a study of shared T cell receptors in the human thymus. The repertoire was sequenced with immunoSEQ multiplex PCR; TCRdb's copy has only in-frame clones and lacks some. The data contain roughly 660,000 clones, 88% of them singletons. The sample was also reused in another study, on human thymus T cells.

The material sequenced was thymocytes. The receptor source for this set is a boy under three years old with a congenital heart defect.

This clone has only a few counts. The CDR3 DNA follows: TGCGCCAGCAGGTGGGGGGTAGCAAATAATGAAAAACTGTTTTTT. Residues: CASRWGVANNEKLFF. The rearrangement joins TRBV5-1 to TRBJ1-4, with D possibly TRBD1 on 5 matching bases. This CDR3 comprises 15 residues. V was trimmed by 5 bases and J by 4 bases, leaving 15 bases between them. The germline gives CDR1 SGHRS, CDR2 YFSETQ.

The gene calls are TRBV30 and TRBJ2-1, with D tentatively TRBD1 (6 bases). V was clipped by 3 bases and J by 4 bases, with 10 bases between them. Germline-derived CDR1 and CDR2 are GTSNPN and SVGIG (reference sequence). The CDR3 totals 13 residues. The CDR3 nucleotides are TGTGCCTGGAGGAGGACAGTTTACAATGAGCAGTTCTTC. As protein: CAWRRTVYNEQFF.

This clone was seen only once. V and J are TRBV18 and TRBJ1-2; 12 bases are a match to TRBD1. V gave up 2 bases and J gave up 12 bases; unmatched junction bases: 13. Germline V gives CDR1 KGHSH, CDR2 LQKENI. The CDR3 extends over 16 amino acids. CDR3 bases: TGTGCCAGCTCACCAGACGGGACAGGGGGCCTTATCGGGAACACCTTC. Amino acids: CASSPDGTGGLIGNTF.

The chain couples TRBV9 to TRBJ2-4, with 10 bases that match TRBD1. Germline values: CDR1 SGDLS, CDR2 YYNGEE. This CDR3 is built from 15 residues. J was trimmed by 5 bases and V by 0 bases; bases with no gene match: 2. As DNA, the CDR3 is TGTGCCAGCAGCGTAGATGGGACAGGGGAAAACATTCAGTACTTC. This encodes CASSVDGTGENIQYF.

V usage is TRBV12-5 and J usage is TRBJ2-1; D is perhaps TRBD2 (7 bases). V was shortened by 5 bases and J by 5 bases, with 13 bases between the two germline ends. Germline CDR1 and CDR2: LGHNT and FRNRAP. The CDR3 is made up of 14 amino acids. CDR3 sequence reads: CASGRRGGHNEQFF. The CDR3 nucleotides read TGTGCTAGTGGTCGAAGGGGGGGCCACAATGAGCAGTTCTTC.

The chain combines TRBV4-1 with TRBJ2-4; a weak D match, TRBD2 (5 bases). Per the germline V gene, CDR1 is MGHRA and CDR2 is YSYEKL. Trimming removed 0 bases at V and 8 bases at J, with 14 bases between. The length of the CDR3 is 15 residues. In DNA form, the CDR3 reads TGCGCCAGCAGCCAAGATCGGGTAGCGCGGGACATTCAGTACTTC. This encodes CASSQDRVARDIQYF.

The chain links TRBV29-1 to TRBJ2-5; D is perhaps TRBD1 (5 bases). Germline V CDR1 and CDR2: SQVTM, ANQGSEA. Trimming cost V 3 bases and J 7 bases, with 18 bases left between them. CDR3 length: 14 residues. The CDR3 coding sequence is TGCAGCGTTGATTTAGACCCCGGAACAGGGACCCAGTACTTC. It specifies CSVDLDPGTGTQYF.

The chain has TRBV27 and TRBJ1-4; D gene ambiguous. Germline V gives CDR1 MNHEY, CDR2 SMNVEV (reference sequence). The CDR3 length is 14 residues. V dropped 7 bases and J dropped 0 bases, with 9 bases sitting between them. CDR3 amino acids: CASTRSPTNEKLFF. In nucleotides, the CDR3 is TGTGCCAGCACACGTAGCCCAACTAATGAAAAACTGTTTTTT.

The CDR3, as DNA: TGTGCCAGCAGCACCGGGACTAGCGGGTACGAGCAGTACTTC. This codes for CASSTGTSGYEQYF. V is TRBV7-2 and J is TRBJ2-7; the match to TRBD2 covers 12 bases. The germline V gene has CDR1 SGHTA and CDR2 FQGNSA. Trimming took 5 bases from V and 4 from J; bases not matched to a gene: 3. This CDR3 region has 14 residues.

The chain recombines TRBV4-3 with TRBJ2-2; TRBD2 aligns across 10 bases. The CDR3 covers 17 residues. V lost 0 bases and J lost 6; bases outside the gene matches: 7. The germline V gene has CDR1 LGHNA and CDR2 YSLEER. The CDR3 sequence: CASSQEELAGRPGELFF. The CDR3 DNA reads as TGCGCCAGCAGCCAAGAAGAACTAGCGGGAAGGCCCGGGGAGCTGTTTTTT.

The rearrangement links TRBV11-3 to TRBJ1-2, with 7 nucleotides matching TRBD1. Trimming cost V 3 bases and J 5 bases; bases outside gene matches: 12. The CDR3 is 16 amino acids. CDR1 is SGHNT and CDR2 is YENEEA in the germline V gene. The DNA of the CDR3 is TGTGCCAGCAGCTTTATTACGGACAGGCAAGTTTATGGCTACACCTTC. Encoded protein: CASSFITDRQVYGYTF.

This chain connects TRBV2 to TRBJ2-7; TRBD2 agrees at 8 bases. V lost 0 bases and J lost 2; bases outside the gene matches: 12. This CDR3 is 18 amino acids long. The germline CDR1 and CDR2 sequences are SNHLY and FYNNEI. DNA of the CDR3: TGTGCCAGCAGTGAAGCTCATTCGGGGGGGAGGGTGGCCTACGAGCAGTACTTC. Encoded protein: CASSEAHSGGRVAYEQYF.

This chain joins TRBV13 and TRBJ2-7, with TRBD1 as a possible D gene (6 bases). V was pared by 0 bases and J by 2 bases, with 20 bases between. Looked up from germline, CDR1 is PRHDT and CDR2 is FYEKMQ (reference sequence). This CDR3 contains 18 residues. This chain's CDR3 is CASSLGLTVGQGPYEQYF. The CDR3 coding sequence is TGTGCCAGCAGCTTAGGCCTAACGGTAGGCCAGGGGCCCTACGAGCAGTACTTC.

On this clone: At one end, the junction sequence differs from germline, possibly due to a read error. The J gene is TRBJ2-3, the V gene TRBV6-1; possibly TRBD1 for D (5 bases). The CDR3 is made up of 11 amino acids. In germline, CDR1 is MNHNS, CDR2 SASEGT. CDR3 sequence (DNA): TGTGCCAGCAGTGATCTAGGACACCGGAGTTTT. Amino acid sequence: CASSDLGHRSF.

This sequence joins TRBV18 and TRBJ2-1, with 13 bases matching TRBD2. Germline V gene data show CDR1 as KGHSH and CDR2 as LQKENI. V trimming: 2 bases; J trimming: 3 bases; junction bases outside the gene matches: 4. The CDR3 has 17 amino acids. CDR3 protein: CASSPSTSGGYYNEQFF. The CDR3 DNA is TGTGCCAGCTCACCATCGACTAGCGGGGGGTACTACAATGAGCAGTTCTTC. The whole variable domain, remainder taken from reference TRBV18 and TRBJ2-1, is NAGVMQNPRHLVRRRGQEARLRCSPMKGHSHVYWYRQLPEEGLKFMVYLQKENIIDESGMPKERFSAEFPKEGPSILRIQQVVRGDSAAYFCASSPSTSGGYYNEQFFGPGTRLTVL.